These 20 T cell receptor beta chains were sequenced from one sample in a study of beta chain features in type 1 diabetes. General observations from the study: In all four CD4+ subsets, TCRB CDR3 length was significantly, moderately reduced in type 1 diabetes.

Their target antigens are unknown. Expressed TCRB transcripts were sequenced because the entire RNA isolate underwent reverse transcription. Method: immunoSEQ multiplex PCR; TCRdb's copy keeps in-frame clones and lacks some. Altogether about 370,000 clones are present, 9.6% being singletons, with the ten largest covering 0.55% to 0.75%. The sequenced sample was central memory CD4+ T cells from blood. The receptor set was obtained from a man between 25 and 39 years old with type 1 diabetes.

This clone was counted a few times. The chain carries TRBV4-2 and TRBJ2-4, with 8 bases lining up with TRBD1. The V gene end was trimmed by 0 bases and the J gene end by 0 bases; junction bases not matched to a gene: 4. This CDR3 spans 17 amino acids. Germline-derived CDR1 and CDR2 are LGHNA and YNFKEQ. CDR3 in amino acids: CASSQDPTGGAKNIQYF. CDR3 sequence (DNA): TGTGCCAGCAGCCAAGATCCCACAGGGGGAGCCAAAAACATTCAGTACTTC.

This clone was seen a handful of times. The chain employs TRBV29-1 and TRBJ1-4; 7 bases match TRBD1. V gave up 0 bases and J gave up 7 bases; unmatched junction bases: 5. CDR3 size: 14 residues. In germline, CDR1 is SQVTM, CDR2 ANQGSEA. The CDR3: CSVEDRGGREKLFF. The CDR3, as DNA: TGCAGCGTTGAAGATCGAGGGGGCCGTGAAAAACTGTTTTTT. Full variable domain (rest looked up from reference TRBV29-1 and TRBJ1-4): SAVISQKPSRDICQRGTSLTIQCQVDSQVTMMFWYRQQPGQSLTLIATANQGSEATYESGFVIDKFPISRPNLTFSTLTVSNMSPEDSSIYLCSVEDRGGREKLFFGSGTQLSVL.

In this sample, this clone turned up a few times. For the CDR3, the DNA is TGTGCCAGCAGTGAGGGGACAGGGTATGGCTACACCTTC. Its translation: CASSEGTGYGYTF. V usage is TRBV28 and J usage is TRBJ1-2, with 9 bases that match TRBD1. Trimming took 5 bases from V and 5 from J; bases not matched to a gene: 3. The length of the CDR3 is 13 residues. Per germline, CDR1 MDHEN and CDR2 SYDVKM.

This clone occurred a few times. J is TRBJ2-1 and V is TRBV2, with D unresolved. Trimming shortened V by 7 bases and J by 4 bases, and 11 bases separated the two germline ends. The CDR3 has 13 residues. Germline values: CDR1 SNHLY, CDR2 FYNNEI. The chain's CDR3 is CASNSLGYNEQFF. CDR3 in DNA: TGTGCCAGCAACTCTCTGGGATACAATGAGCAGTTCTTC.

A few counts support this clone. The chain combines TRBV11-2 with TRBJ2-1, with D tentatively TRBD1 (6 bases). V was cut by 8 bases and J by 10 bases, with 18 bases left in between. Germline values: CDR1 SGHAT, CDR2 FQNNGV. This CDR3 has 13 residues. CDR3 DNA sequence: TGTGCCAGCCGAAAAAGAGGGGGACGAGAGCAGTTCTTC. Translated: CASRKRGGREQFF.

The gene calls are TRBV5-1 and TRBJ1-2; a weak D match, TRBD1 (5 bases). This CDR3 has 14 amino acids. V dropped 0 bases and J dropped 6 bases, with 12 bases sitting between them. CDR1 is SGHRS and CDR2 is YFSETQ in the germline V gene. CDR3 DNA: TGCGCCAGCAGCTTGGGGAGCAGGGCCGATGGCTACACCTTC. Amino acids: CASSLGSRADGYTF. Together with reference TRBV5-1 and TRBJ1-2, the CDR3 gives the full variable domain: KAGVTQTPRYLIKTRGQQVTLSCSPISGHRSVSWYQQTPGQGLQFLFEYFSETQRNKGNFPGRFSGRQFSNSRSEMNVSTLELGDSALYLCASSLGSRADGYTFGSGTRLTVV.

The sample holds a few counts of this clone. The chain employs TRBV7-9 and TRBJ2-7, with D possibly matching TRBD1 (5 bases). The V gene's germline CDR1 is SEHNR and CDR2 FQNEAQ (reference sequence). Trimming pared 2 bases from V and 1 base from J, leaving 12 bases between. CDR3 length: 15 amino acids. In DNA form, the CDR3 reads TGTGCCAGCAGCTTATCCCCCCACAGGTCCTACGAGCAGTACTTC. It translates to CASSLSPHRSYEQYF.

This clone was seen only a few times. This chain uses TRBV14 with TRBJ2-5; TRBD2 is a possible D gene (6 bases). V was shortened by 3 bases and J by 0 bases, with 11 bases between the two germline ends. Germline lookup yields CDR1 SGHDN and CDR2 FVKESK. The CDR3 consists of 15 residues. Written as DNA, the CDR3 is TGTGCCAGCAGCCACCTGCTAGCGTACCAAGAGACCCAGTACTTC. The encoded protein is CASSHLLAYQETQYF.

This clone was counted between two and nine times. The chain recombines TRBV5-1 with TRBJ2-1; D gene unclear. Germline loops: CDR1 SGHRS, CDR2 YFSETQ. The V gene lost 10 bases and the J gene lost 10 bases, with 15 bases spanning the gap. This CDR3 has 11 amino acids. The CDR3: CACSVQREQFF. CDR3 DNA: TGCGCCTGCTCGGTCCAGCGCGAGCAGTTCTTC.

This clone came up a few times. The chain has TRBV9 and TRBJ2-3; D might be TRBD1 or TRBD2, each matching 6 bases. The V end lost 0 bases, the J end lost 2 bases, and 16 bases lay between the germline ends. The germline V gene has CDR1 SGDLS and CDR2 YYNGEE. The CDR3 totals 17 residues. CDR3 DNA: TGTGCCAGCAGCGTAGGAGGGGGAGGTTCGACCACAGATACGCAGTATTTT. Amino acid sequence: CASSVGGGGSTTDTQYF.

The rearrangement joins TRBV5-1 to TRBJ1-4, with D tentatively TRBD1 (5 bases). Germline CDR1 SGHRS, CDR2 YFSETQ. This CDR3 has 14 residues. V gave up 0 bases and J gave up 5 bases, with 8 bases separating them. CDR3 DNA: TGCGCCAGCAGCTTGGGCAGGGAAAATGAAAAACTGTTTTTT. Amino acid sequence: CASSLGRENEKLFF.

The genes are TRBV6-5 and TRBJ2-5; D unclear. The CDR3 covers 13 residues. The V end lost 0 bases, the J end lost 5 bases, and 7 bases lay between the germline ends. Per germline, CDR1 MNHEY and CDR2 SVGAGI. Written as DNA, the CDR3 is TGTGCCAGCAGTTACTCGGATTCGGAGACCCAGTACTTC. Amino acids: CASSYSDSETQYF.

The table lists this clone with a few counts. V is TRBV5-6 and J is TRBJ2-5; 7 bases match TRBD2. V gave up 4 bases and J gave up 4 bases; unmatched junction bases: 13. CDR1 and CDR2 from the germline V gene are SGHDT and YYEEEE. There are 16 residues in the CDR3. CDR3 in DNA: TGTGCCAGCAGCCCTGGTCTAGCGGCAGTCGGAGAGACCCAGTACTTC. It translates to CASSPGLAAVGETQYF.

The CDR3 DNA follows: TGTGCCAGCTCACCACCGCGCGGCGGGGGGCAAGAGACCCAGTACTTC. It translates to CASSPPRGGGQETQYF. The gene calls are TRBV18 and TRBJ2-5, with TRBD2 matching 8 bases. Trimming removed 0 bases from V and 2 bases from J; junction bases left unmatched: 5. This CDR3 contains 16 residues. The germline gives CDR1 KGHSH, CDR2 LQKENI.

This chain uses TRBV27 with TRBJ2-3; D not certain. CDR3 length: 13 residues. Trimming shortened V by 0 bases and J by 5 bases, and 6 bases separated the two germline ends. Germline values: CDR1 MNHEY, CDR2 SMNVEV (reference sequence). CDR3 sequence reads: CASSLSTGDTQYF. CDR3 nucleotide sequence: TGTGCCAGCAGTTTATCGACCGGAGATACGCAGTATTTT.

This clone has only a few counts. The chain links TRBV5-1 to TRBJ2-5; D may be TRBD2 (6 bases). The ends were cut back, 5 bases at V and 5 bases at J, with 19 bases in the middle. The CDR3 is made up of 15 amino acids. From germline, CDR1 is SGHRS and CDR2 YFSETQ. The CDR3 protein is CASRPRLEGLETQYF. CDR3 coding DNA: TGCGCCAGCAGACCCAGACTAGAAGGGCTGGAGACCCAGTACTTC.

Many counts were recorded for this clone. J is TRBJ2-7 and V is TRBV27, with 7 bases lining up with TRBD2. The J segment lost 2 bases and the V segment lost 6 bases, leaving 7 bases of the junction unmatched. This CDR3 has 14 amino acids. Germline CDR1 is MNHEY and CDR2 is SMNVEV (reference sequence). CDR3 sequence (DNA): TGTGCCAGCAGCTCACTAAGCGGGGCCTACGAGCAGTACTTC. Its translation is CASSSLSGAYEQYF.

In this sample, this clone turned up once. The chain uses TRBV7-2 and TRBJ2-2; the match to TRBD2 covers 7 bases. V shed 3 bases, J shed 3 bases, and the junction held 4 bases outside the gene matches. This CDR3 spans 15 amino acids. The germline V gene encodes CDR1 SGHTA and CDR2 FQGNSA. CDR3 residues: CASSFWGGYTGELFF. The CDR3 nucleotides are TGTGCCAGCAGCTTCTGGGGGGGTTACACCGGGGAGCTGTTTTTT.

The chain has TRBV5-1 and TRBJ2-7; D could derive from TRBD1 or TRBD2 (6 bases each). CDR3 length equals 18 residues. Germline CDR1 reads SGHRS; CDR2 reads YFSETQ. Trimming shortened V by 4 bases and J by 0 bases, and 23 bases separated the two germline ends. The CDR3 loop is CASSLSGAVGPSSYEQYF. CDR3 sequence (DNA): TGCGCCAGCAGCCTATCGGGGGCCGTGGGGCCGAGCTCCTACGAGCAGTACTTC.

The sample holds a few counts of this clone. The rearrangement uses TRBV6-7 and TRBJ1-5, with TRBD1 as a possible D gene (6 bases). TRBV6-7 is given ORF status, its function remaining uncertain. Between the trimmed V and J ends, which lost 0 bases and 5 bases, there was a span of 29 bases. The CDR3 loop spans 21 amino acids. The CDR3 coding sequence is TGTGCCAGCAGTTACTCGAAATCTCGGGTCTTCCAGGGGCTTTTTTATCAGCCCCAGCATTTT. Protein product: CASSYSKSRVFQGLFYQPQHF.